This note documents a single TCR beta chain sequence. Its antigen is currently unknown. Enrolled patients, whose metastatic non-small-cell lung cancer was chemo-refractory, received focal radiation plus CTLA-4 blockade with ipilimumab. The sample originates from a study of radiotherapy plus CTLA-4 blockade in lung cancer. Overall study findings and caveats: Reportedly, early blood T cell clone dynamics best predicted response, with interferon-beta. Among blood TCR repertoires after radiotherapy plus ipilimumab, tumor-derived clones expanded.

Using immunoSEQ multiplex PCR, the repertoire was profiled, and TCRdb retains in-frame clones only, with some absent. The sample holds about 80,000 clones, roughly 80% seen once. The CDR3 extends over 11 amino acids. With 5 bases removed from V and 7 bases from J, the gap between germline ends came to 8 bases. Germline lookup yields CDR1 DFQATT and CDR2 SNEGSKA (reference sequence). This receptor was obtained from a human donor with non-small cell lung cancer who had stable disease on radiotherapy plus ipilimumab. This specimen consisted of peripheral blood, obtained from a patient treated with radiotherapy plus ipilimumab. The chain carries TRBV20-1 and TRBJ1-4; no firm D call. The CDR3 here is CSAPLSEKLFF. The CDR3, as DNA: TGCAGTGCTCCCTTGAGTGAAAAACTGTTTTTT.